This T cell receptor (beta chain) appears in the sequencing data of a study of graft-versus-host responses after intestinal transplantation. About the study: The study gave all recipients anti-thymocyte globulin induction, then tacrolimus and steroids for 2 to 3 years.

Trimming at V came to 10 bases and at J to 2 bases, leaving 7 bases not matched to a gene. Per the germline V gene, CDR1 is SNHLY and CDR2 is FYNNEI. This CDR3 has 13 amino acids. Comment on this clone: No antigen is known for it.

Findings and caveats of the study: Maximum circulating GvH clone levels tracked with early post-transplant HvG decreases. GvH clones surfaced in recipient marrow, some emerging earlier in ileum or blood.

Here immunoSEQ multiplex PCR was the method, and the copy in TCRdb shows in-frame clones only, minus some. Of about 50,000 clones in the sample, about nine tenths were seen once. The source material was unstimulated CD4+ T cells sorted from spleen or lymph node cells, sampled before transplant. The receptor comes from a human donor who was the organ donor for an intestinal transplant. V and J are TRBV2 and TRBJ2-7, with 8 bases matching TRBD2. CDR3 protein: CATELAAPYEQYF. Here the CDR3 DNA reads TGTGCCACCGAACTAGCGGCCCCCTACGAGCAGTACTTC.